This T cell receptor beta chain is drawn from a study of T-cell reconstitution after alpha-beta-depleted transplantation in children. The germline CDR1 and CDR2 sequences are SGDLS and YYNGEE. V lost 4 bases, J lost 3 bases, and 3 bases stayed unmatched. CDR3 length: 14 amino acids. Construction of the TCRbeta library involved unique molecular identifiers. TCRdb used MiXCR to reprocess the PCR reads, holding one entry per CDR3 protein. The data show around 340,000 distinct CDR3 sequences, roughly 15% seen once. This clonotype was counted many times. The chain employs TRBV9 and TRBJ2-2, with TRBD1 matching 7 bases. Specimen: PBMCs, collected from the stem cell graft. The TCR originated in a human donor who donated a stem cell graft to a child with Fanconi anemia. CDR3 nucleotides: TGTGCCAGCAGCTTTACAGGGGACACCGGGGAGCTGTTTTTT. The encoded protein is CASSFTGDTGELFF.